This T cell receptor (beta chain) came from a study of blood T cells in healthy people across ages (dated by TCRdb to 2014 to 2015). The study in broad terms: In model experiments, roughly one uniquely barcoded TCR beta cDNA molecule per two T cells was captured by template switching. The study measured age-related changes in TCR beta repertoire diversity using deep sequencing normalized with unique cDNA molecular identifiers. Donors were grouped into four age groups: young (average roughly 17 years), middle-aged (around 39), aged (roughly 67) and long-lived (about 89). Donors of different ages were randomly distributed across sequencing lanes to avoid experimental bias. Using the same blood draw, the study looked at two additional independent replicas of 1 million unique cDNA reads for two donors, one aged 18 to 30 and the other aged 80 or older.

The CDR3 runs 15 residues from the cysteine to the phenylalanine. Just CDR3 DNA is preserved here, 45 bases in frame from base 1. CDR1 and CDR2 are read off the germline V gene as SGHTA and FQGNSA. Relative to germline, V is 3 bases shorter and J is 5 bases shorter, with 16 bases between their ends. This clonotype has more than one count but fewer than ten. Its antigen target is currently unknown. No clone much larger than this one lies a single base away; base qualities are absent. Overall results and qualifications from the work: As age increased, observed TCR beta diversity per million T cells dropped in a roughly linear way, and a significant reduction was already evident by age around 41. Observed TCR beta diversity correlated strongly with the percentage of naive T cells measured by flow cytometry. Because the CMV infection status of the donors was unknown, age-related changes in expanded clonotypes may potentially have been confounded. Bulk unsorted PBMC profiling prevented conclusive comparison of naive and antigen-experienced compartments. Compared with the aged group, more naive CD4+ T cells, fewer expanded clones and increased TCR diversity were shown by the long-lived group, suggesting age selection. Total diversity estimates from one million sequenced T cells were considered lower bounds and underestimates.

The method behind the library was 5' RACE. The second PCR ran for roughly 7 to 11 cycles and used a J-beta primer mix along with a sample-barcoded 5' primer. Each TCR beta cDNA molecule received a unique molecular identifier from a template-switch 5' adaptor carrying 12 random nucleotides. At least 2.5 million CDR3-containing paired-end reads were obtained from each sample. First-strand cDNA was synthesized from all RNA with the Mint cDNA synthesis kit, primed by a TRBC-specific oligonucleotide. Following uracil-DNA glycosylase treatment, a first 18-cycle PCR with universal primers M1SS and BC2_uni_R was performed on all cDNA. The source study handled its data this way. Each sample was normalized by randomly selecting 1 million high-quality reads, each carrying a distinct molecular identifier. Instead of being binned into consensus sequences, reads that shared molecular identifiers were thrown out. CDR3 identification, clonotype clustering and error correction used MiTCR with a Q25 quality threshold and the strictest error-elimination algorithm. A nonparametric unseen species model with Euler transformation was used to estimate lower-bound total TCR beta diversity. The public reads were reprocessed in TCRdb via fastp at Q25 and MiXCR, keeping in-frame beta chains. Under each unique CDR3 protein, matching rows form one entry showing the most common genes and DNA. The V and J calls follow TCRdb's processing rather than the paper's. The sample contains fewer than 2 million distinct CDR3 sequences, around 42% of them found a single time. The ten largest clonotypes hold approximately 22% of the sample.

The approximately 39 donors, aged 6 to 90 years, were systemically healthy Caucasian individuals from Russia. Each donor gave about 9.7 milliliters of peripheral blood, drawn into EDTA-treated Vacutainer tubes. Ficoll-Paque density-gradient centrifugation was used to isolate PBMCs, with at least 6.5 million obtained per sample. Trizol reagent was used to extract total RNA from the PBMCs, yielding at least 5 micrograms per sample. For every donor, flow cytometry on a PBMC aliquot measured the percentage of naive CD45RAhigh/CD27high T cells. The rearrangement combines TRBV7-2 with TRBJ1-1, with a tentative D gene TRBD1 over 6 matching bases. The source material was blood. The TCR sequence derives from a human donor in good health. CDR3 sequence: CASSFGQPTSTEAFF. The DNA sequence follows: TGTGCCAGCAGCTTTGGACAGCCTACGAGTACTGAAGCTTTCTTT.